The rows below give T cell receptor beta chains drawn from one sample of a study of blood T cell repertoires in COVID-19. Clones were sequenced by immunoSEQ multiplex PCR, and TCRdb holds only the in-frame ones, with some missing. Among about 34,000 clones listed, roughly 80% were seen once. Sequenced input: peripheral blood. The receptors originated from a human donor in a cohort sampled during active COVID-19. Each CDR3 is given with its conserved first and last residue. A D gene is named only where the DNA matches it firmly. Some rows mark clone size as missing; the rest say once, few, many or name a class of expanded clone.

>NA|few|TRBJ1-2|TRBV10-1
CASSESQGNYGYTF
TGCGCCAGCAGTGAGTCGCAGGGGAACTATGGCTACACCTTC
>NA|few|TRBJ2-1|TRBV10-2
CASSPQGAYEQFF
TGCGCCAGCAGTCCTCAAGGGGCGTATGAGCAGTTCTTC
>NA|NA|TRBJ2-5|TRBV27
CASSTIPGETQYF
TGTGCCAGCTCCACTATCCCGGGAGAGACCCAGTACTTC
>TRBD1|NA|TRBJ1-1|TRBV19
CASTLEGARNTEAFF
TGTGCCAGTACTCTAGAGGGGGCACGGAACACTGAAGCTTTCTTT
>TRBD2|NA|TRBJ2-7|TRBV6-2/TRBV6-3
CASSLGLAGYEQYF
TGTGCCAGCAGTTTAGGGCTAGCGGGGTACGAGCAGTACTTC
>TRBD1|NA|TRBJ2-1|TRBV6-5
CASSFSRGTGEQFF
TGTGCCAGCAGTTTTAGCAGGGGGACGGGTGAGCAGTTCTTC
>TRBD2|NA|TRBJ2-7|TRBV28
CASNRSGGSSYEQYF
TGTGCCAGCAACCGTTCTGGCGGGAGCTCCTACGAGCAGTACTTC
>NA|many|TRBJ2-1|TRBV28
CASSFSQGGVNEQFF
TGTGCCAGCAGTTTTTCCCAGGGAGGAGTCAATGAGCAGTTCTTC
>NA|NA|TRBJ2-1|TRBV7-2
CASSSAGSHEQFF
TGTGCCAGCAGCTCTGCAGGGTCCCATGAGCAGTTCTTC
>NA|NA|TRBJ2-2|TRBV19
CASSPYRVGNTGELFF
TGTGCCAGTAGTCCCTACAGGGTAGGGAACACCGGGGAGCTGTTTTTT
>NA|NA|TRBJ1-1|TRBV19
CASYRANTEAFF
TGTGCCAGTTACAGGGCTAACACTGAAGCTTTCTTT
>NA|NA|TRBJ1-5|TRBV30
CAWSTGVNQPQHF
TGTGCCTGGTCGACAGGAGTCAATCAGCCCCAGCATTTT
>NA|NA|TRBJ2-1|TRBV19
CASSIGGPLAEQFF
TGTGCCAGTAGTATTGGAGGGCCCTTGGCTGAGCAGTTCTTC
>TRBD1|NA|TRBJ2-6|TRBV6-2/TRBV6-3
CASSYLTGTSSGANVLTF
TGTGCCAGCAGTTACTTGACAGGGACCAGCTCTGGGGCCAACGTCCTGACTTTC
>NA|NA|TRBJ1-1|TRBV27
CASRSPGQMNTEAFF
TGTGCCAGCAGATCACCAGGACAGATGAACACTGAAGCTTTCTTT
>NA|NA|TRBJ1-3|TRBV6-2/TRBV6-3
CASSTDTGNTIYF
TGTGCCAGCAGTACAGACACTGGAAACACCATATATTTT
>TRBD1|NA|TRBJ2-7|TRBV7-9
CASSLGQGTRMQYF
TGTGCCAGCAGCCTGGGACAGGGGACCAGGATGCAGTACTTC
>TRBD1|NA|TRBJ1-1|TRBV6-4
CASRNRTGGNTEAFF
TGTGCCAGCAGAAACAGGACAGGGGGGAACACTGAAGCTTTCTTT
>NA|NA|TRBJ2-7|TRBV29-1
CSVESNTGFNEQYF
TGCAGCGTTGAGAGTAACACGGGATTCAACGAGCAGTACTTC
>NA|NA|TRBJ1-5|TRBV19
CARADFCSNQPQHF
TGTGCCAGGGCGGACTTCTGTAGCAATCAGCCCCAGCATTTT
>NA|NA|TRBJ2-7|TRBV10-3
CAISDYRPPYEQYF
TGTGCCATCAGTGATTACAGACCCCCCTACGAGCAGTACTTC
>NA|NA|TRBJ1-5|TRBV19
CASGPDGGQGNSNQPQHF
TGTGCCAGTGGCCCTGATGGGGGCCAGGGGAATAGCAATCAGCCCCAGCATTTT
>NA|NA|TRBJ2-7|TRBV3-1/TRBV3-2
CASSHSQTYYEQYF
TGTGCCAGCAGCCACTCACAGACCTACTACGAGCAGTACTTC
>TRBD2|NA|TRBJ2-1|TRBV19
CASSSPGLAGDREQFF
TGTGCCAGTAGTAGCCCGGGACTAGCGGGAGATAGGGAGCAGTTCTTC
>NA|NA|TRBJ2-4|TRBV28
CASSQIAKNIQYF
TGTGCCAGCAGCCAGATAGCCAAAAACATTCAGTACTTC
>TRBD2|NA|TRBJ2-1|TRBV5-6
CASSLRSGGRNEQFF
TGTGCCAGCAGCTTGAGATCGGGGGGGCGAAATGAGCAGTTCTTC
>TRBD2|NA|TRBJ2-3|TRBV19
CASRTSGTDTQYF
TGTGCCAGTAGAACTAGCGGCACAGATACGCAGTATTTT
>TRBD1|NA|TRBJ2-2|TRBV29-1
CSVPGTANTGELFF
TGCAGCGTTCCCGGGACAGCGAACACCGGGGAGCTGTTTTTT
>NA|NA|TRBJ1-3|TRBV12-3/TRBV12-4
CASSPPSDTIYF
TGTGCCAGCAGCCCCCCGTCGGACACCATATATTTT
>NA|few|TRBJ1-2|TRBV9
CASSVGGNYGYTF
TGTGCCAGCAGCGTAGGAGGGAACTATGGCTACACCTTC
>NA|NA|TRBJ1-2|TRBV10-3
CAISESIPGVIGGYTF
TGTGCCATCAGTGAGTCGATCCCAGGGGTCATCGGCGGCTACACCTTC
>NA|few|TRBJ1-1|TRBV11-2
CASSLQASEAFF
TGTGCCAGCAGCTTACAAGCTAGTGAAGCTTTCTTT
>NA|NA|TRBJ2-5|TRBV11-3
CASSLSLQGTQYF
TGTGCCAGCAGCTTAAGTTTACAGGGCACCCAGTACTTC